This T cell receptor (beta chain) was captured by sequencing in a study of cytomegalovirus exposure and HLA in healthy donors (dated by TCRdb to about 2017). Regarding the complete study: According to a later analysis, the approximately 130 validation repertoires were produced on the same platform as the 700 or so repertoires of the first cohort. The study was designed to test whether signatures of past pathogen exposure could be identified by cataloging public T cell receptors. Besides the first cohort of 500 to 700 subjects, a separate validation cohort made up of 120 different subjects was used. To predict cytomegalovirus infection status, the study combined high-throughput TCR immunosequencing, statistical association of individual TCRs with disease status, and machine learning.

A remark on this clone: Its specific antigen is unknown. The input lacks base qualities; no much larger clone sits a single base away.

Library preparation used the immunoSEQ multiplex PCR assay. The authors' analysis ran thus. A statistical classification framework was developed to diagnose cytomegalovirus status using the catalog of TCR beta chain sequences. TCRdb carries this immuneACCESS record with in-frame sequences only. Its versions omit some clonotypes, under half of them owing to an unresolved V gene in the studies checked, with the rest unexplained. D and trimming come from the DNA, and the V and J calls and clone size come from that table. The sample table records 150,000 to 200,000 clones; 80% to 85% of these occur just once. The ten largest clones capture 2.5% to 3% of the sample. Donors formed part of the validation cohort, which comprised over a hundred subjects and was distinct from the first cohort of 670 or so subjects. What the authors observed across the whole study: The validation cohort had no HLA typing available for a later analysis, so co-occurrence within that cohort was assessed over all 130 or so repertoires. Subsequent analysis determined that TCRs grouped into clusters in the first cohort also showed a tendency toward co-occurrence across the roughly 110 validation repertoires, and 94% of cluster scores exceeded 0. In the study, some 180 TCR beta chains were listed as associated with cytomegalovirus. In both the original and validation cohorts, the classifier was reported to diagnose cytomegalovirus status with high specificity and sensitivity. In vitro tests confirmed that a few of the cytomegalovirus-associated TCR beta chains recognize cytomegalovirus antigens. The authors suggested that the approach could potentially be extended to other disease states and immunological phenotypes. Across donors, most TCR sequences were observed very rarely, whereas some public TCRs were present in many individuals.

The sequence was obtained from a young woman in good health and CMV-seropositive. The sample consisted of PBMCs.

CDR3 loop: CASSTAGIGSQYF. The bases read TGTGCCAGCAGCACGGCCGGGATCGGGAGCCAGTACTTC. The V and J genes are TRBV5-6 and TRBJ2-5; the D region possibly corresponds to TRBD2 (6 bases align). V was cut back by 4 bases and J by 10 bases, leaving a gap of 17 bases between them. CDR1 and CDR2 were assigned from the germline V gene as SGHDT and YYEEEE. Reading from cysteine to phenylalanine, the CDR3 counts 13 amino acids. Only CDR3 DNA remains: 39 bases, in frame from the first base.